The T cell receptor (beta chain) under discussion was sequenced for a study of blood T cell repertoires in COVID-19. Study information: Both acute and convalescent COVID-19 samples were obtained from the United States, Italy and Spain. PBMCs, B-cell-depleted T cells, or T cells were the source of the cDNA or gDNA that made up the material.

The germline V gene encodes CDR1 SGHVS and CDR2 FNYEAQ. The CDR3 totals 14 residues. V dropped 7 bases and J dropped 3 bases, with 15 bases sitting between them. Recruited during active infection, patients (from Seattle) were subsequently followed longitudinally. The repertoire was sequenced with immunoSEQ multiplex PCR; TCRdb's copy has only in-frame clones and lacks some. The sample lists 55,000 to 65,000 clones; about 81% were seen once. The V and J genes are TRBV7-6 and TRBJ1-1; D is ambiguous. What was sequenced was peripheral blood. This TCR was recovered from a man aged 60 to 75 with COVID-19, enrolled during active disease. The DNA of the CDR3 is TGTGCCAGCACCAGGCGCGGGGTCGACACTGAAGCTTTCTTT. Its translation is CASTRRGVDTEAFF.